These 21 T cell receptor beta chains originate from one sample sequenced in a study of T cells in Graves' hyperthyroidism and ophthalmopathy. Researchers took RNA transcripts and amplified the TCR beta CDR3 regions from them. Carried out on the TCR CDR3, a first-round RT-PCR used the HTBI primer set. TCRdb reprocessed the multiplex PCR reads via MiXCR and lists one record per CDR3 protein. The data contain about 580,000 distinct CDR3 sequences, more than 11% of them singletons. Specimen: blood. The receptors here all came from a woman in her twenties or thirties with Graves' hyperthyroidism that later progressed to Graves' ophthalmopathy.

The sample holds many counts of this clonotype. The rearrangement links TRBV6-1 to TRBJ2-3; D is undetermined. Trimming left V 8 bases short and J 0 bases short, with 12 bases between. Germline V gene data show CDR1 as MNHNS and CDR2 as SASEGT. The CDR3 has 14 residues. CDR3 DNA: TGTGCCAGCTCGGTCGCCTCTAGCACAGATACGCAGTATTTT. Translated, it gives CASSVASSTDTQYF.

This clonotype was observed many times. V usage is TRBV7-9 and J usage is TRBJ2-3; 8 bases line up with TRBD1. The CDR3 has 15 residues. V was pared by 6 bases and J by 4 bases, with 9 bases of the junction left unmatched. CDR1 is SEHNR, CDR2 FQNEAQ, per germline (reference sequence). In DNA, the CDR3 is TGTGCCAGCAGTCCCGGGACAGGCTCACCAGATACGCAGTATTTT. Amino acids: CASSPGTGSPDTQYF.

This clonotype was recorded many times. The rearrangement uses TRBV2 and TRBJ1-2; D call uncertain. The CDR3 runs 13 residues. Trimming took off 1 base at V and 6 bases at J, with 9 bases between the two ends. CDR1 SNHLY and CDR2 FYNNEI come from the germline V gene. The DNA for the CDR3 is TGTGCCAGCAGTGAAGGTCAGGAGCATGGCTACACCTTC. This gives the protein CASSEGQEHGYTF.

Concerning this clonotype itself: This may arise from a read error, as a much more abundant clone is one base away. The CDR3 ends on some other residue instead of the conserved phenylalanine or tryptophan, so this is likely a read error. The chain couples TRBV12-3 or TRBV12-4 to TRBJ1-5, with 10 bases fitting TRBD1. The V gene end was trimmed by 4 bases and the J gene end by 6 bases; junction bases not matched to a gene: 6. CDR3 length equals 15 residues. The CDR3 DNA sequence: TGTGCCAGCAGTTCGACCGGGACAGGGGTTCAGCCCCAGCATCTT. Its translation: CASSSTGTGVQPQHL.

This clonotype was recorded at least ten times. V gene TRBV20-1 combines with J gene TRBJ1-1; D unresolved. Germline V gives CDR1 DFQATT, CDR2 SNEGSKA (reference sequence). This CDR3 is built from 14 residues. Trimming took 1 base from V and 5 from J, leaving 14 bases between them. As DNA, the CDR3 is TGCAGTGCTAGAGTGGGTTCCAGTTTGACTGAAGCTTTCTTT. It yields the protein CSARVGSSLTEAFF.

In DNA, the CDR3 is TGCGCCAGCAGCCCTTTTGAAGCGGGGGCATATGGCTACACCTTC. Translation gives CASSPFEAGAYGYTF. This chain links TRBV5-1 with TRBJ1-2; possibly TRBD1 for D (6 bases). The CDR3 length is 15 residues. Trimming shortened V by 4 bases and J by 5 bases, and 18 bases separated the two germline ends. Germline loops: CDR1 SGHRS, CDR2 YFSETQ.

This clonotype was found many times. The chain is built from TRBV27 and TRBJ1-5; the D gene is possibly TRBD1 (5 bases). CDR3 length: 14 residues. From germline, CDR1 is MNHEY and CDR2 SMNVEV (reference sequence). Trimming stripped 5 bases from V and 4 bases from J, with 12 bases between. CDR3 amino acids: CASSIQGPNQPQHF. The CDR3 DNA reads TGTGCCAGCAGTATCCAGGGACCTAATCAGCCCCAGCATTTT.

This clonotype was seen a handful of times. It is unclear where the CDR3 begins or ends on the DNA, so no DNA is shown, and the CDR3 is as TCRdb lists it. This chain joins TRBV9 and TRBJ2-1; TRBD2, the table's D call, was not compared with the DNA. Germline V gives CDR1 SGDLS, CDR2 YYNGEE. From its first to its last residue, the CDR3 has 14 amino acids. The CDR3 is CASSVASGSSEEFF.

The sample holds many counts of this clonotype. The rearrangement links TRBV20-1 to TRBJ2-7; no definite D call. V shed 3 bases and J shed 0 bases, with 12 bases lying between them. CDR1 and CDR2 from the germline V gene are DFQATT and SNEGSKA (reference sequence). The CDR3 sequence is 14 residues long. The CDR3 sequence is CSARWTESSYEQYF. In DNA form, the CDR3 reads TGCAGTGCTAGGTGGACGGAGAGCTCCTACGAGCAGTACTTC.

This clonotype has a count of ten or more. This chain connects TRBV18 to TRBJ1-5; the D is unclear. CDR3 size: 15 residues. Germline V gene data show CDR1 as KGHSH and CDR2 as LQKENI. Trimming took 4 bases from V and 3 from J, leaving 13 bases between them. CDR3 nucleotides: TGTGCCAGCTCACAGTCCCCTGGGCCCAATCAGCCCCAGCATTTT. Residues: CASSQSPGPNQPQHF.

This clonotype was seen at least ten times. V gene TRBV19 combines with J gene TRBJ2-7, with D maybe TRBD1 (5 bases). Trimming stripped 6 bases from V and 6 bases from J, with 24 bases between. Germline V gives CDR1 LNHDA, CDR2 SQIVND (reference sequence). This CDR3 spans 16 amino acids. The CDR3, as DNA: TGTGCCAGTAGAACACCAACAGGCGGCCAACTCGGCGAGCAGTACTTC. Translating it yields CASRTPTGGQLGEQYF.

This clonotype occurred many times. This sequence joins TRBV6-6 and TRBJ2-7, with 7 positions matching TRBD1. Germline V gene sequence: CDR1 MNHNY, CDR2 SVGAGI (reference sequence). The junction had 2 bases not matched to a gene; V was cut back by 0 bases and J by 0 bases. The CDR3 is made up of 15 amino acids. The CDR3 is CASSYSGQASYEQYF. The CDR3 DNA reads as TGTGCCAGCAGTTACTCCGGACAGGCCTCCTACGAGCAGTACTTC.

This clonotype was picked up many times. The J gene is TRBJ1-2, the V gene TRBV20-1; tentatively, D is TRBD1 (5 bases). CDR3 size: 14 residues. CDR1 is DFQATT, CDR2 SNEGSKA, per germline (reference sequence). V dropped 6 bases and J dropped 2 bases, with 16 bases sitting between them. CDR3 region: CSAESLDTNYGYTF. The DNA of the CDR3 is TGCAGTGCGGAAAGCCTGGACACAAACTATGGCTACACCTTC.

The CDR3 DNA reads as TGTGCCAGCAGCTTAGGGGACTCGGGTCAGCCCCAGCATTTT. Translating it yields CASSLGDSGQPQHF. This chain connects TRBV11-3 to TRBJ1-5, with D maybe TRBD1 (5 bases). The CDR3 loop spans 14 amino acids. In germline, CDR1 is SGHNT, CDR2 YENEEA. Between the trimmed V and J ends, which lost 1 base and 6 bases, there was a span of 10 bases.

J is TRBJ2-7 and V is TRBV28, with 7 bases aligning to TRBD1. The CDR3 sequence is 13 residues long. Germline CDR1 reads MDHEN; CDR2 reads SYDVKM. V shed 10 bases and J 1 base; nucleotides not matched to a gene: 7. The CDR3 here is CATSQGVSYEQYF. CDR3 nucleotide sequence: TGTGCCACCTCTCAGGGGGTTTCCTACGAGCAGTACTTC.

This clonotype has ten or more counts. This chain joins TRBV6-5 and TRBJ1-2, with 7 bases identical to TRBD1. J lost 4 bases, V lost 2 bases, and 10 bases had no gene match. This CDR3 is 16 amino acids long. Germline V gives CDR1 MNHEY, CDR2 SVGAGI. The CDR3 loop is CASSYNTGAVSYGYTF. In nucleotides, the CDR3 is TGTGCCAGCAGTTACAATACAGGGGCCGTTTCCTATGGCTACACCTTC.

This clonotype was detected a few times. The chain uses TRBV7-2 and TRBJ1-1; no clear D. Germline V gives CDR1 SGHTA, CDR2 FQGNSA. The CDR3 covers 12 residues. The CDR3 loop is CASLGLPSGAFF. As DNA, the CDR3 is TGTGCAAGCCTAGGACTCCCCTCCGGGGCTTTCTTT.

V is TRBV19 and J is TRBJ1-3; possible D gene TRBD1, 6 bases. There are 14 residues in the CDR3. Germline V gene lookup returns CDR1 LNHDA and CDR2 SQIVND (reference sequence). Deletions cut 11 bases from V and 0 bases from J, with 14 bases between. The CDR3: CACQGTVSGNTIYF. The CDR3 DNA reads TGTGCCTGCCAGGGGACGGTCTCTGGAAACACCATATATTTT. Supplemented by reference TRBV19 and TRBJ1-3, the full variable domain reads DGGITQSPKYLFRKEGQNVTLSCEQNLNHDAMYWYRQDPGQGLRLIYYSQIVNDFQKGDIAEGYSVSREKKESFPLTVTSAQKNPTAFYLCACQGTVSGNTIYFGEGSWLTVV.

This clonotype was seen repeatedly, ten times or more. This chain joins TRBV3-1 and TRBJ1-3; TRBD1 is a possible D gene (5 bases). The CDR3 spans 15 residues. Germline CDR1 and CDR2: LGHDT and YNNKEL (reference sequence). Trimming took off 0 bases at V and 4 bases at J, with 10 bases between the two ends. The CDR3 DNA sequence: TGTGCCAGCAGCCAAGATACAGGTAGAGGAAACACCATATATTTT. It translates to CASSQDTGRGNTIYF.

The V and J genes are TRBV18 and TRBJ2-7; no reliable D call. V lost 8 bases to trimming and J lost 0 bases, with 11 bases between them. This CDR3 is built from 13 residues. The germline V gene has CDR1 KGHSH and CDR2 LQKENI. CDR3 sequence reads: CASADGNSYEQYF. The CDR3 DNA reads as TGTGCCAGCGCCGACGGTAACTCCTACGAGCAGTACTTC.

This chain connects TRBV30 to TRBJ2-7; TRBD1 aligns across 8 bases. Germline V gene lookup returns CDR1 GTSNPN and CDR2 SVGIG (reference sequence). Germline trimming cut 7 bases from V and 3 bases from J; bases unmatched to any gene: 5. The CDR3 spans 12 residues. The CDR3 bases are TGTGCCTATAGGACAGGGTTCTACGAGCAGTACTTC. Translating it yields CAYRTGFYEQYF. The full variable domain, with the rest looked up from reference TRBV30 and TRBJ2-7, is SQTIHQWPATLVQPVGSPLSLECTVEGTSNPNLYWYRQAAGRGLQLLFYSVGIGQISSEVPQNLSASRPQDRQFILSSKKLLLSDSGFYLCAYRTGFYEQYFGPGTRLTVT.